A selection of T cell receptor beta chains follows, all from one sample in a study of blood T cell repertoires in COVID-19. The method was immunoSEQ multiplex PCR; TCRdb's version includes in-frame clones alone and lacks a portion of them. The data show under 500,000 clones, about 89% seen once. The sample consisted of peripheral blood. All receptors come from a woman in her 30s with acute or convalescent COVID-19. CDR3s include the opening cysteine and the closing phenylalanine or tryptophan. A D gene is named only where the DNA matches it firmly. The listing skips clone size in some rows; elsewhere it reads once, few, many or a size class.

abundance,d_gene,j_gene,v_gene,CDR3aa,CDR3nt
-,TRBD1,TRBJ1-5,TRBV5-5,CASSRGQGASQPQHF,TGTGCCAGCAGCCGCGGACAGGGGGCGAGTCAGCCCCAGCATTTT
-,-,TRBJ1-1,TRBV11-1,CASSIRGTEAFF,TGTGCCAGCAGCATCAGGGGTACTGAAGCTTTCTTT
-,TRBD1,TRBJ1-2,TRBV30,CAWSVRGAGQGFNYGYTF,TGTGCCTGGAGTGTAAGGGGGGCTGGACAGGGGTTTAACTATGGCTACACCTTC
-,-,TRBJ2-1,TRBV28,CASSLVGSYNEQFF,TGTGCCAGCAGTTTAGTGGGCAGTTACAATGAGCAGTTCTTC
few,-,TRBJ2-2,TRBV6-5,CASSPKLPGELFF,TGTGCCAGCAGCCCAAAACTACCCGGGGAGCTGTTTTTT
-,-,TRBJ1-4,TRBV19,CASSLGLFRTEDEKLFF,TGTGCCAGTAGTTTGGGTCTATTCAGGACTGAAGATGAAAAACTGTTTTTT
-,-,TRBJ2-3,TRBV7-3,CASSPGYATDTQYF,TGTGCCAGCAGTCCCGGGTACGCCACAGATACGCAGTATTTT
-,-,TRBJ1-3,TRBV5-5,CASSRLRSGNTIYF,TGTGCCAGCAGCCGCCTGAGGTCTGGAAACACCATATATTTT
-,TRBD2,TRBJ2-7,TRBV7-2,CASSFSGGAYEQYF,TGTGCCAGCAGCTTTAGCGGGGGGGCATACGAGCAGTACTTC
-,TRBD2,TRBJ2-3,TRBV28,CASGGGLAGTDTQYF,TGTGCCAGTGGGGGAGGACTAGCGGGCACAGATACGCAGTATTTT
-,-,TRBJ1-5,TRBV15,CATSRVSQGVKPQHF,TGTGCCACCAGCAGAGTCTCACAGGGTGTAAAGCCCCAGCATTTT
-,-,TRBJ1-1,TRBV29-1,CSVVEWGSVNTEAFF,TGCAGCGTTGTAGAGTGGGGCTCGGTGAACACTGAAGCTTTCTTT
once,TRBD1,TRBJ2-6,TRBV2,CASKQGAHGANVLTF,TGTGCCAGCAAACAGGGGGCGCACGGGGCCAACGTCCTGACTTTC
-,-,TRBJ2-7,TRBV7-9,CASSPPGGGSYEQYF,TGTGCCAGCAGCCCTCCCGGCGGAGGCTCCTACGAGCAGTACTTC
-,-,TRBJ2-6,TRBV4-2,CASSHSRSSGANVLTF,TGTGCCAGCAGCCATTCAAGGAGCTCTGGGGCCAACGTCCTGACTTTC
-,-,TRBJ2-5,TRBV19,CASSGGDLETQYF,TGTGCCAGTAGCGGGGGAGATTTGGAGACCCAGTACTTC
-,TRBD1,TRBJ1-6,TRBV3-1/TRBV3-2,CASSRGSGTGGPPLHF,TGTGCCAGCAGCCGGGGGAGCGGGACAGGGGGGCCACCCCTCCACTTT
-,TRBD1,TRBJ1-5,TRBV10-1,CASNRQGMKPQHF,TGCGCCAGCAATAGACAGGGCATGAAGCCCCAGCATTTT
-,-,TRBJ2-6,TRBV6-4,CASSDSSRFGANVLTF,TGTGCCAGCAGTGACTCGAGTCGATTCGGGGCCAACGTCCTGACTTTC
-,-,TRBJ2-3,TRBV2,CASSEALRDTQYF,TGTGCCAGCAGTGAAGCGCTTCGGGATACGCAGTATTTT
-,-,TRBJ2-7,TRBV7-8,CASSGGLTGLGQYF,TGTGCCAGCAGCGGGGGCCTGACAGGACTGGGACAGTACTTC
-,-,TRBJ1-2,TRBV12-3/TRBV12-4,CASSLRGPYGYTF,TGTGCCAGCAGTTTAAGGGGTCCCTATGGCTACACCTTC
-,-,TRBJ1-2,TRBV7-9,CASSLGGQDGYTF,TGTGCCAGCAGCTTAGGGGGGCAGGATGGCTACACCTTC
-,-,TRBJ2-7,TRBV11-2,CASSLAGGPVYEQYF,TGTGCCAGCAGCTTAGCCGGAGGGCCGGTCTACGAGCAGTACTTC
once,-,TRBJ1-5,TRBV6-6,CASSYSQREGNQPQHF,TGTGCCAGCAGTTACTCGCAGCGGGAGGGCAATCAGCCCCAGCATTTT
-,TRBD1,TRBJ1-3,TRBV2,CASSARTGGSGNTIYF,TGTGCCAGCAGTGCCCGGACAGGTGGCTCTGGAAACACCATATATTTT
-,TRBD1,TRBJ1-1,TRBV19,CASSLPGGADTEAFF,TGTGCCAGTAGCCTTCCAGGGGGCGCGGACACTGAAGCTTTCTTT
-,-,TRBJ2-7,TRBV5-1,CASSSEGYGQYF,TGCGCCAGCAGCTCGGAGGGGTACGGGCAGTACTTC
once,-,TRBJ1-2,TRBV29-1,CSVEERGSNYGYTF,TGCAGCGTTGAAGAAAGGGGGTCAAACTATGGCTACACCTTC
-,-,TRBJ1-5,TRBV27,CASSSFTQSNQPQHF,TGTGCCAGCAGTTCATTTACCCAGAGCAATCAGCCCCAGCATTTT
-,-,TRBJ1-1,TRBV28,CASSRGNTEAFF,TGTGCCAGCAGCAGAGGGAACACTGAAGCTTTCTTT
-,TRBD2,TRBJ2-7,TRBV5-1,CASSLLGLASYEQYF,TGCGCCAGCAGCTTGTTGGGACTAGCTTCCTACGAGCAGTACTTC
-,TRBD1,TRBJ2-1,TRBV5-6,CASSLVSQQGAMFF,TGTGCCAGCAGCTTGGTATCCCAACAGGGGGCGATGTTCTTC
few,TRBD1,TRBJ2-7,TRBV18,CASSTDRVEQYF,TGTGCCAGCTCAACAGACAGGGTCGAGCAGTACTTC
-,TRBD2,TRBJ2-3,TRBV19,CASSRTSSDTQYF,TGTGCCAGTAGTAGGACTAGTTCAGATACGCAGTATTTT
-,-,TRBJ2-7,TRBV6-5,CASSPGQRYEQYF,TGTGCCAGCAGTCCGGGACAAAGATACGAGCAGTACTTC
-,-,TRBJ2-2,TRBV2,CASRNVETGELFF,TGTGCCAGCAGAAATGTAGAAACGGGGGAGCTGTTTTTT
-,-,TRBJ2-7,TRBV6-6,CASSYQVNSYEQYF,TGTGCCAGCAGTTACCAGGTGAACTCCTACGAGCAGTACTTC
-,-,TRBJ1-2,TRBV4-2,CASSQDGGGSNASNYGYTF,TGTGCCAGCAGCCAAGATGGTGGGGGCAGTAATGCCTCGAACTATGGCTACACCTTC
-,-,TRBJ1-1,TRBV4-2,CASSQEIRGGEAFF,TGTGCCAGCAGCCAAGAAATCAGGGGCGGTGAAGCTTTCTTT
-,-,TRBJ2-5,TRBV7-9,CASSLVGTQETQYF,TGTGCCAGCAGCTTAGTAGGGACACAAGAGACCCAGTACTTC
once,-,TRBJ2-7,TRBV19,CASSFGQPYEQYF,TGTGCCAGTAGTTTTGGACAGCCCTACGAGCAGTACTTC
-,-,TRBJ2-3,TRBV5-5,CASMLGTSTDTQYF,TGTGCCAGCATGCTGGGGACAAGCACAGATACGCAGTATTTT
-,-,TRBJ2-1,TRBV5-1,CASSLGRGNEQFF,TGCGCCAGCAGCTTGGGTCGGGGGAATGAGCAGTTCTTC
-,TRBD2,TRBJ2-7,TRBV5-6,CASSFGLAGGPLTYEQYF,TGTGCCAGCAGCTTTGGACTAGCGGGGGGGCCCCTGACCTACGAGCAGTACTTC
-,-,TRBJ1-3,TRBV4-1,CASSPSGGIGNTIYF,TGCGCCAGCAGCCCCTCGGGGGGCATCGGAAACACCATATATTTT
-,-,TRBJ2-2,TRBV29-1,CSVLLGRANTGELFF,TGCAGCGTATTATTGGGCAGGGCCAACACCGGGGAGCTGTTTTTT
-,TRBD1,TRBJ1-5,TRBV4-1,CASSPYWTGQANQPQHF,TGCGCCAGCAGCCCGTATTGGACAGGGCAAGCCAATCAGCCCCAGCATTTT
-,-,TRBJ1-1,TRBV10-2,CASTTVTVDTEAFF,TGCGCCAGCACCACAGTCACAGTAGACACTGAAGCTTTCTTT
-,-,TRBJ2-1,TRBV6-5,CASSLVTGSAEQFF,TGTGCCAGCAGTCTTGTAACAGGGTCGGCTGAGCAGTTCTTC